This T cell receptor beta chain was recorded in a study of blood T cell repertoires in COVID-19 (TCRdb year 2020). General notes on the study: Collaborator samples came from the United States, Italy and Spain and covered acute and convalescent phases of COVID-19. Where HLA class I and class II types were available, the types were taken from metadata supplied by the sample provider, not from assay-based typing. The dataset comprised deeply sampled blood TCRbeta repertoires from subjects exposed to, actively infected with, or recovered from COVID-19. The repertoires were released in a freely available public database intended as a resource for research on the immune response to SARS-CoV-2. The material from the prospective study consisted of cDNA or gDNA derived from T cells, B-cell-depleted T cells, or PBMCs. Samples were obtained from the ongoing ImmuneRACE study (first 160 participants) and from 1,200 or so subjects provided by 6 global collaborators. The sample metadata nearly always contained a de-identified subject ID, COVID-19 status, age in years and sex.

Spanning cysteine to phenylalanine, the CDR3 consists of 16 amino acids. CDR3 DNA is the only sequence kept; it has 48 bases, read in frame from the first base. The germline V gene supplies CDR1 SGHRS and CDR2 YFSETQ. Trimming takes 0 bases off V and 5 bases off J; junction bases not matched to a gene: 7. The study at large found these results: How much clinical and demographic metadata was included differed by source and by participant, and the metadata was provided uncurated.

For this clone: Its antigen is unknown. There are no base qualities to consult, and no much larger clone falls within one base.

Each collaborating institution followed its own protocols to collect whole blood in K2EDTA tubes. For TCRbeta analysis, collaborators shipped samples as frozen whole blood, isolated PBMCs, or DNA extracted from either of those sample types. TCRbeta CDR3 regions were amplified from genomic DNA using the immunoSEQ Assay, a bias-controlled multiplex PCR. On the authors' methods: The number of nucleated cells in each sample was estimated by amplification of reference gene primers within the assay. To quantify the absolute abundance of each unique TCRbeta CDR3 rearrangement, sequence reads were collapsed and filtered. For each sample, productive Simpson clonality was calculated as the square root of Simpson's diversity index across productive rearrangements. The source is immuneACCESS, and TCRdb retained only in-frame sequences with V and J called. Part of the clones is not carried over; for the studies checked, unresolved V genes explain less than half of this, and the remainder is unexplained. Clonal size and the V and J genes are those of that table, whereas D and trimming came from the DNA. The sample table shows tens of thousands of clones, and 92% are seen once. The ten top clones hold 2% to 2.5% of the sample.

This chain joins TRBV5-1 to TRBJ1-1, with TRBD1 matching 10 junction bases. The clonotype comes from a middle-aged man with active COVID-19. The specimen was peripheral blood. The CDR3 region reads CASSLGQGALVTEAFF. In nucleotides, the sequence is TGCGCCAGCAGCTTGGGACAGGGGGCTTTGGTGACTGAAGCTTTCTTT.